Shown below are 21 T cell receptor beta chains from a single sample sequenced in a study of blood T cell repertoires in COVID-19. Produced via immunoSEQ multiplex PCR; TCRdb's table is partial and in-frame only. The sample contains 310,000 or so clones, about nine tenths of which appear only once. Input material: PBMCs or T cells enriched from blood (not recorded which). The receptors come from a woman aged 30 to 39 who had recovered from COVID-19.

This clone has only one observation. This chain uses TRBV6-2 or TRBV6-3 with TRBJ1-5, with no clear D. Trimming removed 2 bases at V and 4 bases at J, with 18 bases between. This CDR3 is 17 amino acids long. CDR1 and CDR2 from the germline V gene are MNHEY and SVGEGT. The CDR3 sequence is CASSYGRQRLVNQPQHF. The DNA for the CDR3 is TGTGCCAGCAGTTACGGGCGGCAGCGGCTTGTTAATCAGCCCCAGCATTTT.

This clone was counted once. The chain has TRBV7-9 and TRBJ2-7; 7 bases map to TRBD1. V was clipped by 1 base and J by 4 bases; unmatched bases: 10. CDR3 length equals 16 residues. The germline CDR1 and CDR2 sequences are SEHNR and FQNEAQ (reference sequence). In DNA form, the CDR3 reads TGTGCCAGCAGCTTAGGATTGACAGGGATTGGTTACGAGCAGTACTTC. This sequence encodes CASSLGLTGIGYEQYF.

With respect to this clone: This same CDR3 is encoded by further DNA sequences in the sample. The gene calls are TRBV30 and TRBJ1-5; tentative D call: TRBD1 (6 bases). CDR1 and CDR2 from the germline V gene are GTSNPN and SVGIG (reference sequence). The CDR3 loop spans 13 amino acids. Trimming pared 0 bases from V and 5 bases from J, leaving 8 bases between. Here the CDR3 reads CAWSVQGYQPQHF. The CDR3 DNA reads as TGTGCCTGGAGTGTACAGGGATATCAGCCCCAGCATTTT.

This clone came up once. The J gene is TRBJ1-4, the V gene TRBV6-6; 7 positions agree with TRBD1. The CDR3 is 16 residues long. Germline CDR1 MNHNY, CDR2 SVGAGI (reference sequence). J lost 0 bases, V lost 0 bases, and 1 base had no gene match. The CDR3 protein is CASSYSTGPTNEKLFF. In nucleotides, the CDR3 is TGTGCCAGCAGTTACTCGACAGGGCCAACTAATGAAAAACTGTTTTTT.

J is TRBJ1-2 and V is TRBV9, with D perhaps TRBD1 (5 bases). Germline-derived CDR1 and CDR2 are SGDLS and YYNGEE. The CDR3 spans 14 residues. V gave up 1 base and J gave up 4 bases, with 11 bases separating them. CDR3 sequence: CASSVTGVSYGYTF. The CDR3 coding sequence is TGTGCCAGCAGCGTAACGGGGGTGAGCTATGGCTACACCTTC.

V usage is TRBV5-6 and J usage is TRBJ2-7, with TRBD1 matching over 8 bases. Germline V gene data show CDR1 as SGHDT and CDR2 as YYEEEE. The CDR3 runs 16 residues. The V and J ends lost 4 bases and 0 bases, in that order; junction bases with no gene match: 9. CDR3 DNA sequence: TGTGCCAGCAGCCCCTCGGGACAGGCGAGCTCCTACGAGCAGTACTTC. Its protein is CASSPSGQASSYEQYF.

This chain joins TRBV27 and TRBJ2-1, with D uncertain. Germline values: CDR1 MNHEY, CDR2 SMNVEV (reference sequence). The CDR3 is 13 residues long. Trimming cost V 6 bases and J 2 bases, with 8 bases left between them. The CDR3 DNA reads TGTGCCAGCAGGAGGATTCCCTACAATGAGCAGTTCTTC. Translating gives CASRRIPYNEQFF.

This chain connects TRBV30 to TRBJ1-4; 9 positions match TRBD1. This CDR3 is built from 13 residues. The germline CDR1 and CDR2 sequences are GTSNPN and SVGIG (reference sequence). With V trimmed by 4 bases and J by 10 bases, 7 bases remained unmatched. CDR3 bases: TGTGCCTGGACCAAGGGACAGGGCGGAAAACTGTTTTTT. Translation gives CAWTKGQGGKLFF.

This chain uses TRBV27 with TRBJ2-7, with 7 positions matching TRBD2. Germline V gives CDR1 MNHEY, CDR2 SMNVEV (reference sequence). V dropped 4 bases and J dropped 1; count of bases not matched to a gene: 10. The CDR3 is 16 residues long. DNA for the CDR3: TGTGCCAGCAGTTCTCGCATACCTAGCGGATCCTACGAGCAGTACTTC. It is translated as CASSSRIPSGSYEQYF.

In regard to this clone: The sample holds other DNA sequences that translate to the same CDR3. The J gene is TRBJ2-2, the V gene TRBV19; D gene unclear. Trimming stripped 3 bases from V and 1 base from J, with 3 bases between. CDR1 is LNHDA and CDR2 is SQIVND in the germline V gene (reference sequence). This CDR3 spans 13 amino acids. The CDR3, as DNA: TGTGCCAGTAGTATTCTGAACACCGGGGAGCTGTTTTTT. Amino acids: CASSILNTGELFF.

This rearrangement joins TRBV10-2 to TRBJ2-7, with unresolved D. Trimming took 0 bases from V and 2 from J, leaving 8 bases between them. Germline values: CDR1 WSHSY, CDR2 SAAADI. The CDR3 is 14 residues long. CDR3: CASSESVKTYEQYF. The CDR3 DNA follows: TGCGCCAGCAGTGAGTCTGTCAAAACCTACGAGCAGTACTTC.

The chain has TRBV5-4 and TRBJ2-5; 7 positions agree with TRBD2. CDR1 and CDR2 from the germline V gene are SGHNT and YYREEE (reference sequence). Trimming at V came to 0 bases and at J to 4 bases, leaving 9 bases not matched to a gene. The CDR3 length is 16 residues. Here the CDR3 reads CASSLDGGGIGETQYF. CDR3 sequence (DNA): TGTGCCAGCAGCTTGGATGGGGGGGGAATCGGAGAGACCCAGTACTTC.

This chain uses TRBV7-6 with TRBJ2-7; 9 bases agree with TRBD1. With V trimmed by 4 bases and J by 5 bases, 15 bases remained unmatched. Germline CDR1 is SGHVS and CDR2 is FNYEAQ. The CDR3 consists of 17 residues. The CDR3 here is CASSYVTPGTGYDEQYF. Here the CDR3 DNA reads TGTGCCAGCAGCTACGTAACCCCCGGGACAGGGTACGACGAGCAGTACTTC. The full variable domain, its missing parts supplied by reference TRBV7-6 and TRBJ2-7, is GAGVSQSPRYKVTKRGQDVALRCDPISGHVSLYWYRQALGQGPEFLTYFNYEAQQDKSGLPNDRFSAERPEGSISTLTIQRTEQRDSAMYRCASSYVTPGTGYDEQYFGPGTRLTVT.

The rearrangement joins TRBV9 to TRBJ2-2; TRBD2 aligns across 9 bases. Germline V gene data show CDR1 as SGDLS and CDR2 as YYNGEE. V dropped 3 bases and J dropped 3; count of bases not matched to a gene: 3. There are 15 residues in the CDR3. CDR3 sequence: CASSASGTDTGELFF. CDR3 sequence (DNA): TGTGCCAGCAGCGCTAGCGGGACCGACACCGGGGAGCTGTTTTTT. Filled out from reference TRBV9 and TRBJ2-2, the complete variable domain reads DSGVTQTPKHLITATGQRVTLRCSPRSGDLSVYWYQQSLDQGLQFLIQYYNGEERAKGNILERFSAQQFPDLHSELNLSSLELGDSALYFCASSASGTDTGELFFGEGSRLTVL.

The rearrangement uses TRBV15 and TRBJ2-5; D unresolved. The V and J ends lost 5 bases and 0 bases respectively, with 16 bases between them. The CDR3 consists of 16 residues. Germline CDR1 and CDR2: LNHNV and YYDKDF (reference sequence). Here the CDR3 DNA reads TGTGCCACCAGCGTCTCTGGTACAACGTACCAAGAGACCCAGTACTTC. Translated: CATSVSGTTYQETQYF.

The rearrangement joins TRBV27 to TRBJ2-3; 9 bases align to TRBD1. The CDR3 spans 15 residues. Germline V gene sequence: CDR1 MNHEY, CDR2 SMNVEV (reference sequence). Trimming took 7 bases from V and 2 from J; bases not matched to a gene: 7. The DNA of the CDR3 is TGTGCCAGCAATTTCGGGACAGGGCCCACAGATACGCAGTATTTT. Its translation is CASNFGTGPTDTQYF.

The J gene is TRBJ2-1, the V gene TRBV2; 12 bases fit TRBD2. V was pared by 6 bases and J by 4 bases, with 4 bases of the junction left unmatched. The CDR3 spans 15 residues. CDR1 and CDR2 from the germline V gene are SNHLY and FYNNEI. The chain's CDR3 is CASSSGTSGYNEQFF. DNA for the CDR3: TGTGCCAGCAGCTCCGGGACTAGCGGGTACAATGAGCAGTTCTTC.

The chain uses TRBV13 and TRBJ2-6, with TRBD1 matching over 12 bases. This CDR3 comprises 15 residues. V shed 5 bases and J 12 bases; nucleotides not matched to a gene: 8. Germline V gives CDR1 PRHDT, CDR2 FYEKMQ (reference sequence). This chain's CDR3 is CASSPREGQGAVLTF. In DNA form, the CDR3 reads TGTGCCAGCAGCCCTAGGGAGGGACAGGGGGCCGTCCTGACTTTC.

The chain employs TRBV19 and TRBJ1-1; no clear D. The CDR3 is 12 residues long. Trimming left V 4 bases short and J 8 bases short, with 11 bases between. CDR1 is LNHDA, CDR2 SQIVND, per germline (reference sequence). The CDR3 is CASSRGYSEAFF. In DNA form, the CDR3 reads TGTGCCAGTAGTAGAGGGTACAGCGAAGCTTTCTTT. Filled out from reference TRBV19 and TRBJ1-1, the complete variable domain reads DGGITQSPKYLFRKEGQNVTLSCEQNLNHDAMYWYRQDPGQGLRLIYYSQIVNDFQKGDIAEGYSVSREKKESFPLTVTSAQKNPTAFYLCASSRGYSEAFFGQGTRLTVV.

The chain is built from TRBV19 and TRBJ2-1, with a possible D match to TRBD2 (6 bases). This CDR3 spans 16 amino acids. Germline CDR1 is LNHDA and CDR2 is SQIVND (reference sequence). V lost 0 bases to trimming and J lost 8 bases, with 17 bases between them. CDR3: CASSIDAGGVGYEQFF. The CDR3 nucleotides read TGTGCCAGTAGTATAGATGCGGGCGGGGTCGGTTATGAGCAGTTCTTC.

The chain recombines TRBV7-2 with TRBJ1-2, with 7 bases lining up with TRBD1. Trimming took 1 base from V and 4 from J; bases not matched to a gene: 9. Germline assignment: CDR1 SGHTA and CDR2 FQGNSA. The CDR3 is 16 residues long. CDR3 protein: CASSLETGILGYGYTF. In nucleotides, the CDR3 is TGTGCCAGCAGCTTAGAGACAGGGATTTTGGGCTATGGCTACACCTTC. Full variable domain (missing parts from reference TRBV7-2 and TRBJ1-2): GAGVSQSPSNKVTEKGKDVELRCDPISGHTALYWYRQSLGQGLEFLIYFQGNSAPDKSGLPSDRFSAERTGGSVSTLTIQRTQQEDSAVYLCASSLETGILGYGYTFGSGTRLTVV.